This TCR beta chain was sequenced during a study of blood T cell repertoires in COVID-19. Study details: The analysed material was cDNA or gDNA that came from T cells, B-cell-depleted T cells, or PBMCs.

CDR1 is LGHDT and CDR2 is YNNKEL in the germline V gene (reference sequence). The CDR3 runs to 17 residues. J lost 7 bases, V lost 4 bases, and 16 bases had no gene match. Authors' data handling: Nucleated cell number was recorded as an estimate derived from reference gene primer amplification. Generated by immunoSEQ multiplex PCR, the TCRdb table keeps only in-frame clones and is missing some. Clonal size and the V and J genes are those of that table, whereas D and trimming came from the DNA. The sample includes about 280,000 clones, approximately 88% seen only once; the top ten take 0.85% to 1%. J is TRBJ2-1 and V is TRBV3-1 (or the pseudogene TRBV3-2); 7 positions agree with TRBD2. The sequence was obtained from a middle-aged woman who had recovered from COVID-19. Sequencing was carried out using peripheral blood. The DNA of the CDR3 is TGTGCCAGCAGCCCTAGGGGTCGCGGGAGCGGTTTGAATGAGCAGTTCTTC. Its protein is CASSPRGRGSGLNEQFF.